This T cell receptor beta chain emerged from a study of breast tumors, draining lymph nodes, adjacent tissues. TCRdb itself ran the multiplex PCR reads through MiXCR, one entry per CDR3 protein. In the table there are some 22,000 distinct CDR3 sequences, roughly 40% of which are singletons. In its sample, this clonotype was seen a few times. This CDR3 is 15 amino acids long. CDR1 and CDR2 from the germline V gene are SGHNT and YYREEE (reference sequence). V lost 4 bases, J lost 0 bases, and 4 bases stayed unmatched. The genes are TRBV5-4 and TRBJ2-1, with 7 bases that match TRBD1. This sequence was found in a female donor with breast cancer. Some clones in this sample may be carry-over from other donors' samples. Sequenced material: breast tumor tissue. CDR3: CASSVGQASYNEQFF. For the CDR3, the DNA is TGTGCCAGCAGCGTAGGACAGGCCTCCTACAATGAGCAGTTCTTC.